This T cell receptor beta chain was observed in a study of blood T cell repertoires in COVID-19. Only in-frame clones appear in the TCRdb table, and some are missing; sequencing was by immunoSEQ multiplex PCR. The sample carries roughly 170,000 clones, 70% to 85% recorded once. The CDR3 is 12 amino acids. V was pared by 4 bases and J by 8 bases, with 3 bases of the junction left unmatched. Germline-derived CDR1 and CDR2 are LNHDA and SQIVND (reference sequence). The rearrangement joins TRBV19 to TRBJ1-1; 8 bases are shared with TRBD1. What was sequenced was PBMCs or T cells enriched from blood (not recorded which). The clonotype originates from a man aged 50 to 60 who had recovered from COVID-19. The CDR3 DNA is TGTGCCAGTAGTACTCGACAGGGGGAAGCTTTCTTT. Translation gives CASSTRQGEAFF.